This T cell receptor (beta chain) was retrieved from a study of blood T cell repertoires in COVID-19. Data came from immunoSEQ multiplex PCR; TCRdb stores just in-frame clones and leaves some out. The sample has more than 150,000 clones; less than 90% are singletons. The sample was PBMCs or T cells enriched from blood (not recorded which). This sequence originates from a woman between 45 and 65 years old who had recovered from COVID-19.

The CDR3 loop is CASSLAGGLYEQYF. As DNA, the CDR3 is TGTGCCAGCAGCTTAGCGGGGGGGCTGTACGAGCAGTACTTC. The gene calls are TRBV7-3 and TRBJ2-7, with TRBD2 matching over 9 bases. V was clipped by 2 bases and J by 4 bases; unmatched bases: 3. Germline assignment: CDR1 SGHTA and CDR2 FQGTGA. CDR3 length: 14 residues.